These T cell receptor beta chains were read from a single sample in a study of post-analysis software for immune sequencing data. TCRdb used MiXCR to reprocess the PCR reads, holding one entry per CDR3 protein. The data show more than 350,000 distinct CDR3 sequences, with less than 40% seen just once and approximately 7.7% held by the top ten. The sample comprised blood. These receptor sequences come from a girl aged 2 to 9 with multiple sclerosis. Each CDR3 is given with its conserved first and last residue. The D gene is left open where the match is weak. Rows may omit the clone size; those that give it use once, few, many or a size class.

NA | TRBJ1-5 | TRBV12-3/TRBV12-4 | NA | CASSLPRGASNQPQHF | TGTGCCAGCAGTTTACCCAGAGGGGCGAGCAATCAGCCCCAGCATTTT
NA | TRBJ2-7 | TRBV20-1 | few | CSASRQGIYEQYF | TGCAGTGCTAGTCGGCAGGGAATCTACGAGCAGTACTTC
TRBD2 | TRBJ2-2 | TRBV28 | NA | CSSGVVGELFF | TGTTCCAGCGGGGTTGTCGGGGAGCTGTTTTTT
NA | TRBJ2-1 | TRBV20-1 | few | CSSYRSSYNEQFF | TGCAGTTCTTATAGGAGCTCCTACAATGAGCAGTTCTTC
NA | TRBJ2-7 | TRBV4-1 | few | CASSQEGTTGNEQYF | TGCGCCAGCAGCCAAGAAGGAACCACAGGTAACGAGCAGTACTTC
NA | TRBJ2-7 | TRBV28 | NA | CASSSLHEQYF | TGTGCCAGCAGTTCTCTGCACGAGCAGTACTTC
NA | TRBJ2-1 | TRBV29-1 | few | CSVEGTSSSYNEQFF | TGCAGCGTTGAAGGGACTTCAAGCTCCTACAATGAGCAGTTCTTC
NA | TRBJ2-4 | TRBV15 | few | CAAATGAKNIQYF | TGTGCCGCTGCTACAGGGGCCAAAAACATTCAGTACTTC
NA | TRBJ2-7 | TRBV19 | NA | CASSINAVLYEQYF | TGTGCCAGTAGTATCAATGCTGTCCTATACGAGCAGTACTTC
TRBD2 | TRBJ2-3 | TRBV6-5 | NA | CASNLAGGMLDTQYF | TGTGCCAGCAATCTAGCGGGGGGGATGTTAGATACGCAGTATTTT
NA | TRBJ2-1 | TRBV11-2 | NA | CASSFLKKTGSLSYNEQFF | TGTGCCAGCAGCTTTCTAAAGAAAACAGGGTCCCTGTCCTACAATGAGCAGTTCTTC
NA | TRBJ1-6 | TRBV7-3 | NA | CASSSTGRNSPLHF | TGTGCCAGCAGCTCGACAGGACGAAATTCACCCCTCCACTTT